The 26 T cell receptor beta chains reported below all come from one sample, sequenced in a study of cytomegalovirus exposure and HLA in healthy donors. This PCR relied on a set of 60 Vbeta primers and 13 Jbeta primers. Some clones are missing from TCRdb's copy, which holds only in-frame ones; the method was immunoSEQ multiplex PCR. The sample holds 110,000 to 150,000 clones, roughly 80% seen once. The sample was PBMCs. Every receptor here comes from a female donor in good health and CMV-seronegative.

The rearrangement uses TRBV4-1 and TRBJ2-7, with D perhaps matching TRBD1 (6 bases). V was pared by 3 bases and J by 1 base, with 7 bases between. The germline V gene encodes CDR1 MGHRA and CDR2 YSYEKL. The CDR3 loop spans 13 amino acids. CDR3 residues: CASSHGQSYEQYF. Written as DNA, the CDR3 is TGCGCCAGCAGCCACGGACAGTCCTACGAGCAGTACTTC.

This sequence joins TRBV27 and TRBJ2-5; a possible D gene is TRBD2 (5 bases). Trimming removed 3 bases at V and 4 bases at J, with 12 bases between. Germline lookup yields CDR1 MNHEY and CDR2 SMNVEV (reference sequence). CDR3 size: 14 residues. The CDR3 DNA sequence: TGTGCCAGCAGTTTCCGGCGGGCGGGAGAGACCCAGTACTTC. This gives the protein CASSFRRAGETQYF.

The V call is TRBV7-9, the J call TRBJ2-2, with 11 bases lining up with TRBD2. J was trimmed by 4 bases and V by 3 bases; bases with no gene match: 7. This CDR3 comprises 17 residues. Germline CDR1 SEHNR, CDR2 FQNEAQ (reference sequence). CDR3 residues: CASSFELAGVSTGELFF. The DNA of the CDR3 is TGTGCCAGCAGCTTCGAACTAGCGGGAGTGAGCACCGGGGAGCTGTTTTTT.

This clone was counted between two and nine times. The chain joins TRBV6-1 to TRBJ2-2, with 11 bases identical to TRBD2. The V gene end was trimmed by 6 bases and the J gene end by 4 bases; junction bases not matched to a gene: 4. The germline gives CDR1 MNHNS, CDR2 SASEGT. The CDR3 spans 15 residues. CDR3 DNA: TGTGCCAGCAGCGGACTAGCGGGCCTCACCGGGGAGCTGTTTTTT. Protein: CASSGLAGLTGELFF.

The chain joins TRBV6-6 to TRBJ1-2; D might be TRBD1 (5 bases). Deletions cut 0 bases from V and 7 bases from J, with 15 bases between. CDR3 length: 15 residues. Germline assignment: CDR1 MNHNY and CDR2 SVGAGI (reference sequence). CDR3 amino acids: CASSYSRPQGRGYTF. For the CDR3, the DNA is TGTGCCAGCAGTTACTCGAGACCCCAGGGTCGTGGCTACACCTTC.

This clone appeared a few times. The chain is built from TRBV2 and TRBJ1-1, with D perhaps TRBD1 (5 bases). CDR1 and CDR2 from the germline V gene are SNHLY and FYNNEI. Trimming shortened V by 4 bases and J by 2 bases, and 8 bases separated the two germline ends. The CDR3 runs 13 residues. CDR3 protein: CASSGQGNTEAFF. The CDR3 bases are TGTGCCAGCAGTGGGCAGGGAAACACTGAAGCTTTCTTT.

V is TRBV6-6 and J is TRBJ2-3, with D unclear. The CDR3 length is 14 residues. V was pared by 5 bases and J by 2 bases, with 11 bases between. Per the germline V gene, CDR1 is MNHNY and CDR2 is SVGAGI (reference sequence). The CDR3 sequence: CASSRSRDTDTQYF. The CDR3 DNA reads TGTGCCAGCAGTCGCTCTAGAGACACAGATACGCAGTATTTT.

The V and J genes are TRBV2 and TRBJ1-2; 12 bases map to TRBD1. The V gene end was trimmed by 11 bases and the J gene end by 7 bases; junction bases not matched to a gene: 14. Germline CDR1 SNHLY, CDR2 FYNNEI. The CDR3 totals 15 residues. The CDR3 loop is CARTWDRGQRLGYTF. The CDR3 DNA reads as TGTGCCCGCACATGGGACAGGGGGCAGAGGCTTGGCTACACCTTC.

In nucleotides, the CDR3 is TGTGCCAGTAGACGCCGGGACAGCTCCTACGAGCAGTACTTC. Translated: CASRRRDSSYEQYF. This chain joins TRBV19 and TRBJ2-7; 7 positions agree with TRBD1. Trimming removed 6 bases from V and 0 bases from J; junction bases left unmatched: 5. The germline V gene encodes CDR1 LNHDA and CDR2 SQIVND (reference sequence). This CDR3 region has 14 residues.

This clone was picked up a small number of times. This chain joins TRBV6-5 and TRBJ2-7, with D possibly matching TRBD2 (6 bases). This CDR3 contains 13 residues. Trimming took off 6 bases at V and 5 bases at J, with 14 bases between the two ends. The germline CDR1 and CDR2 sequences are MNHEY and SVGAGI. The CDR3 DNA is TGTGCCAGCAGCCCCATGCGGGGCCACGAGCAGTACTTC. Protein sequence: CASSPMRGHEQYF.

This clone turned up a few times. The chain employs TRBV28 and TRBJ1-1; D gene unclear. Germline CDR1 reads MDHEN; CDR2 reads SYDVKM. V lost 7 bases and J lost 0, with 15 bases in between. The CDR3 consists of 15 residues. In nucleotides, the CDR3 is TGTGCCAGCACCGCACAGCTAGCAATGAACACTGAAGCTTTCTTT. It specifies CASTAQLAMNTEAFF.

This clone was recorded once. The CDR3 spells CASSQGQGSYNEQFF. CDR3 nucleotide sequence: TGCGCCAGCAGCCAAGGACAAGGCTCCTACAATGAGCAGTTCTTC. The chain combines TRBV5-1 with TRBJ2-1, with a possible D match to TRBD1 (5 bases). Germline CDR1 is SGHRS and CDR2 is YFSETQ. CDR3 length equals 15 residues. V lost 4 bases and J lost 0, with 11 bases in between.

This clone was picked up one time. This sequence joins TRBV15 and TRBJ2-5; the match to TRBD2 covers 7 bases. Germline CDR1 LNHNV, CDR2 YYDKDF (reference sequence). The junction had 2 bases not matched to a gene; V was cut back by 0 bases and J by 1 base. This CDR3 has 15 residues. Written as DNA, the CDR3 is TGTGCCACCAGCAGAGAAGCGGGGATCCAAGAGACCCAGTACTTC. It codes for CATSREAGIQETQYF.

This chain joins TRBV11-3 and TRBJ2-7; 9 nucleotides match TRBD1. Germline V lookup: CDR1 SGHNT, CDR2 YENEEA. This CDR3 is built from 13 residues. Trimming removed 5 bases from V and 9 bases from J; junction bases left unmatched: 8. CDR3 nucleotides: TGTGCCAGCAGCCCTGGGACAGGGTCAATGCAGTACTTC. Encoded protein: CASSPGTGSMQYF.

This chain connects TRBV28 to TRBJ1-2, with 8 bases matching TRBD1. With 4 bases clipped from V and 7 bases from J, the junction kept 11 bases outside the gene matches. Per the germline V gene, CDR1 is MDHEN and CDR2 is SYDVKM. This CDR3 is 15 amino acids long. The CDR3 here is CASSSRRTGRSGYTF. Written as DNA, the CDR3 is TGTGCCAGCAGTTCGAGAAGGACAGGGAGAAGTGGCTACACCTTC.

The chain combines TRBV19 with TRBJ2-3, with D possibly TRBD2 on 6 matching bases. The CDR3 loop spans 13 amino acids. The V end lost 8 bases, the J end lost 0 bases, and 9 bases lay between the germline ends. Germline loops: CDR1 LNHDA, CDR2 SQIVND (reference sequence). The CDR3 region is CASGGSSTDTQYF. DNA for the CDR3: TGTGCCAGTGGGGGGTCTAGCACAGATACGCAGTATTTT.

This clone occurred a few times. V and J are TRBV7-9 and TRBJ1-1; TRBD1 might be the D (6 bases). CDR3 size: 14 residues. V shed 5 bases and J shed 1 base, with 11 bases lying between them. CDR1 SEHNR and CDR2 FQNEAQ come from the germline V gene (reference sequence). CDR3 sequence reads: CASSPGHQNTEAFF. The DNA of the CDR3 is TGTGCCAGCAGCCCGGGACACCAGAACACTGAAGCTTTCTTT.

The gene calls are TRBV7-8 and TRBJ1-1; tentative D call: TRBD1 (6 bases). Germline V gene lookup returns CDR1 SGHVS and CDR2 FQNEAQ. Trimming cost V 4 bases and J 5 bases, with 14 bases left between them. This CDR3 spans 14 amino acids. CDR3 coding DNA: TGTGCCAGCAGCTCCACAGGGTTCGGGACTGAAGCTTTCTTT. Protein sequence: CASSSTGFGTEAFF.

The chain recombines TRBV19 with TRBJ2-3, with 7 bases that match TRBD2. The germline V gene has CDR1 LNHDA and CDR2 SQIVND (reference sequence). V shed 6 bases and J 2 bases; nucleotides not matched to a gene: 11. CDR3 length equals 16 residues. The CDR3: CASRSGTTFLTDTQYF. The CDR3 DNA is TGTGCCAGTAGATCCGGGACTACCTTCCTCACAGATACGCAGTATTTT. Variable domain in full (rest from reference TRBV19 and TRBJ2-3): DGGITQSPKYLFRKEGQNVTLSCEQNLNHDAMYWYRQDPGQGLRLIYYSQIVNDFQKGDIAEGYSVSREKKESFPLTVTSAQKNPTAFYLCASRSGTTFLTDTQYFGPGTRLTVL.

J is TRBJ2-5 and V is TRBV15, with TRBD2 matching 7 bases. Trimming cost V 1 base and J 4 bases; bases outside gene matches: 9. Per germline, CDR1 LNHNV and CDR2 YYDKDF (reference sequence). The CDR3 is made up of 16 amino acids. The CDR3 region is CATSRVGSGSGETQYF. The DNA of the CDR3 is TGTGCCACCAGCAGAGTTGGTAGCGGGTCCGGAGAGACCCAGTACTTC.

This clone was seen a few times. The rearrangement uses TRBV28 and TRBJ1-1; tentatively, D is TRBD1 (5 bases). This CDR3 region has 14 residues. V was pared by 3 bases and J by 5 bases, with 13 bases between. Looked up from germline, CDR1 is MDHEN and CDR2 is SYDVKM. The CDR3 region is CASSLAGWGTEAFF. The CDR3 nucleotides are TGTGCCAGCAGTTTGGCAGGGTGGGGAACTGAAGCTTTCTTT.

As regards this clone: Compared with germline, one end of the junction differs, possibly owing to a read error. V usage is TRBV7-9 and J usage is TRBJ2-1; 7 bases are a match to TRBD2. The germline V gene has CDR1 SEHNR and CDR2 FQNEAQ (reference sequence). The CDR3 is 15 amino acids. The DNA of the CDR3 is TGTTCCAGCAGCTCTAGCGGTTCGACCTACAATGAGCAGTTCTTC. Translating it yields CSSSSSGSTYNEQFF.

V and J are TRBV30 and TRBJ2-3; 9 nucleotides match TRBD2. The germline V gene has CDR1 GTSNPN and CDR2 SVGIG (reference sequence). The CDR3 has 17 amino acids. Trimming cost V 3 bases and J 8 bases; bases outside gene matches: 18. The CDR3 spells CAWSVTRAGGPFLTQYF. CDR3 nucleotides: TGTGCCTGGAGCGTTACTCGAGCGGGGGGACCCTTCCTTACGCAGTATTTT.

The J gene is TRBJ2-7, the V gene TRBV7-8; 9 bases are a match to TRBD2. The CDR3 is 16 residues long. Per germline, CDR1 SGHVS and CDR2 FQNEAQ. Unmatched junction bases numbered 11, after V lost 3 bases and J lost 5 bases. CDR3 bases: TGTGCCAGCAGCTTCAAGCCGGGACTAGCAGTCCACGAGCAGTACTTC. This encodes CASSFKPGLAVHEQYF.

There are many counts of this clone. The V call is TRBV6-1, the J call TRBJ2-7; 8 bases are shared with TRBD1. The CDR3 length is 14 residues. Germline loops: CDR1 MNHNS, CDR2 SASEGT. V shed 6 bases and J 4 bases; nucleotides not matched to a gene: 8. The CDR3 sequence is CASSAGGDKYEQYF. The CDR3 nucleotides are TGTGCCAGCAGCGCAGGGGGCGATAAGTACGAGCAGTACTTC.

The rearrangement uses TRBV5-1 and TRBJ2-5; the D gene is possibly TRBD1 (6 bases). Germline V gene sequence: CDR1 SGHRS, CDR2 YFSETQ. The CDR3 is made up of 13 amino acids. V was pared by 3 bases and J by 4 bases, with 10 bases between. CDR3 sequence (DNA): TGCGCCAGCAGCTCCGGGACATCAGAGACCCAGTACTTC. As protein: CASSSGTSETQYF.